Listed below are T cell receptor beta chains from one sample, sequenced in a study of cytomegalovirus exposure and HLA in healthy donors. Sequenced by immunoSEQ multiplex PCR; TCRdb stores in-frame clones only, minus some. The sample consists of 150,000 to 200,000 clones, over 75% of them appearing once. What was sequenced was PBMCs. The receptors were sampled from a woman aged 45-60 years in good health and CMV-seronegative. The CDR3 runs from the conserved cysteine through the conserved F or W. Each record gives: D gene, J gene, clone size, V gene, CDR3 DNA, CDR3 protein. A D gene is named only where the DNA matches it firmly. Clone size, where shown, is once, few, many, or a class for clones that have expanded.

>NA|TRBJ1-1|NA|TRBV7-9
TGTGCCAGCAGCAGTTTTATAGGGGACACTGAAGCTTTCTTT
CASSSFIGDTEAFF
>TRBD1|TRBJ2-7|NA|TRBV15
TGTGCCACCAGCGCCCGACAGGGGGCCTACGAGCAGTACTTC
CATSARQGAYEQYF
>NA|TRBJ1-6|NA|TRBV19
TGTGCCAGTAGTACCGACAACCCGAATAATTCACCCCTCCACTTT
CASSTDNPNNSPLHF
>NA|TRBJ1-2|NA|TRBV30
TGTGCCTGGACGCTGACAGGCTATGGCTACACCTTC
CAWTLTGYGYTF
>TRBD2|TRBJ2-2|NA|TRBV5-6
TGTGCCAGCAGCCGGACTAGCGGGGGTACCGGGGAGCTGTTTTTT
CASSRTSGGTGELFF
>TRBD1|TRBJ2-3|NA|TRBV27
TGTGCCAGCAGTTCCCCCGGGACAGGGGGATATACGCAGTATTTT
CASSSPGTGGYTQYF
>TRBD2|TRBJ2-1|NA|TRBV29-1
TGCAGCGTTGACCGGGGACTAGCCGTTCCTGAGCAGTTCTTC
CSVDRGLAVPEQFF
>TRBD2|TRBJ2-7|NA|TRBV9
TGTGCCAGCAGCGCCGAAATAGCGGGTTTCAAAACCGAGCAGTACTTC
CASSAEIAGFKTEQYF
>NA|TRBJ1-1|once|TRBV27
TGTGCCAGCAGTTTATCTATGGGGGCGAACACTGAAGCTTTCTTT
CASSLSMGANTEAFF
>NA|TRBJ1-4|NA|TRBV4-1
TGCGCCAGCAGCCAAGTGCAGCGGACAGCATTGACCACAACTAATGAAAAACTGTTTTTT
CASSQVQRTALTTTNEKLFF
>TRBD1|TRBJ1-6|few|TRBV2
TGTGCCAGCAGTGAAGCGGGACAGGCCAATTCACCCCTCCACTTT
CASSEAGQANSPLHF
>TRBD2|TRBJ2-7|few|TRBV18
TGTGCCAGCTCACCCCTAGCGGGAGTTGAAAACGAGCAGTACTTC
CASSPLAGVENEQYF
>TRBD1|TRBJ2-7|NA|TRBV5-1
TGCGCCAGCAGGCCCGACAGGGGGTACGAGCAGTACTTC
CASRPDRGYEQYF
>TRBD1|TRBJ1-4|once|TRBV11-2
TGTGCCAGCAGCCCTTGGACAGGTTCGAATGAAAAACTGTTTTTT
CASSPWTGSNEKLFF
>TRBD2|TRBJ2-1|NA|TRBV4-2
TGTGCCAGCAGCCAACTGGGAGGGTCTGGTAATGAGCAGTTCTTC
CASSQLGGSGNEQFF
>TRBD2|TRBJ2-3|NA|TRBV9
TGTGCCAGCAGCGTAGGGCGGGGGGCCAGCACAGATACGCAGTATTTT
CASSVGRGASTDTQYF
>NA|TRBJ2-1|NA|TRBV25-1
TGTGCCAGCAGTGACCTTAGAGGAAGCTCCTACAATGAGCAGTTCTTC
CASSDLRGSSYNEQFF
>NA|TRBJ1-1|NA|TRBV5-4
TGTGCCAGCAGCTCAGGACAGTTGAACACTGAAGCTTTCTTT
CASSSGQLNTEAFF
>NA|TRBJ1-3|NA|TRBV30
TGTGCCTGGACAGTTATCTCTGGAAACACCATATATTTT
CAWTVISGNTIYF
>TRBD1|TRBJ2-1|NA|TRBV11-3
TGTGCCAGCAGCTTAGATTCGGTTGGACAGGGCTCCTACAATGAGCAGTTCTTC
CASSLDSVGQGSYNEQFF
>NA|TRBJ1-1|NA|TRBV7-9
TGTGCCAGCAGCTTGGGAGGGGGTACAGAAGCTTTCTTT
CASSLGGGTEAFF
>NA|TRBJ2-4|NA|TRBV27
TGTGCCAGCAAGGGGCTGGCAAACATTCAGTACTTC
CASKGLANIQYF